This T cell receptor (beta chain) was identified during a study of T-cell memory formation after mild COVID-19. Study-level background: Largely, TCR clusters stayed within a single donor.

Germline V CDR1 and CDR2: MGHRA, YSYEKL. J gave up 7 bases and V 1 base, and 4 bases lay outside the gene matches. The CDR3 consists of 14 residues. Constant-segment primers served in 5'RACE that generated TCR alpha and TCR beta cDNA libraries bearing sample barcodes and UMIs. TCRdb re-called the 5' RACE reads through MiXCR, storing one row per CDR3 protein. Of 250,000 to 400,000 distinct CDR3 sequences listed, 14% are singletons. This sequence originates from a man between 18 and 29 years old who had mild COVID-19 (a few samples of this study predate the infection). Cell type and time point are not known. Sequenced sample: PBMCs or a T cell subset sorted from them (not recorded which). The chain carries TRBV4-1 and TRBJ1-5; 7 positions agree with TRBD1. Written as DNA, the CDR3 is TGCGCCAGCAGCCAAGCCCAGGGGGGACAGCCCCAGCATTTT. As protein: CASSQAQGGQPQHF.